The next 3 T cell receptor beta chains were all read from a single sample in a study of Japanese encephalitis immunity and Zika vaccine responses. Using its own MiXCR run on the 5' RACE reads, TCRdb lists one record per CDR3 protein. Its table lists almost 55 distinct CDR3 sequences. Peptide pools at 0.95 to 1 ug/mL each stimulated CFSE-labeled PBMCs over an approximately 6-day culture. Sequences were derived from antigen-activated CD8+ T cells from blood, cultured, sampled during a Zika inactivated vaccine study. These receptors were collected from an adult man who received an inactivated Zika virus vaccine.

This clonotype was seen a handful of times. The genes are TRBV2 and TRBJ2-7; D gene ambiguous. The CDR3 consists of 16 residues. Germline V gene lookup returns CDR1 SNHLY and CDR2 FYNNEI. V lost 1 base, J lost 0 bases, and 13 bases lay in between. CDR3 region: CASSEGWPGLSYEQYF. CDR3 in DNA: TGTGCCAGCAGTGAAGGGTGGCCAGGCCTCTCCTACGAGCAGTACTTC.

This clonotype counts as hyperexpanded. The chain combines TRBV9 with TRBJ2-2; the D is unclear. V lost 0 bases and J lost 8, with 11 bases in between. The CDR3 contains 14 residues. Germline V gene sequence: CDR1 SGDLS, CDR2 YYNGEE. The CDR3 sequence is CASSVDFVSGELFF. DNA for the CDR3: TGTGCCAGCAGCGTAGATTTTGTATCGGGGGAGCTGTTTTTT.

By share, this clonotype counts as large. The chain uses TRBV2 and TRBJ1-1; 9 nucleotides match TRBD1. V lost 4 bases and J lost 2; bases outside the gene matches: 5. Germline V CDR1 and CDR2: SNHLY, FYNNEI. The CDR3 consists of 15 residues. The CDR3 nucleotides read TGTGCCAGCAGTGTGAGGGGACAGGGTAACACTGAAGCTTTCTTT. This encodes CASSVRGQGNTEAFF. The entire variable domain, with the rest obtained from reference TRBV2 and TRBJ1-1, is as follows: EPEVTQTPSHQVTQMGQEVILRCVPISNHLYFYWYRQILGQKVEFLVSFYNNEISEKSEIFDDQFSVERPDGSNFTLKIRSTKLEDSAMYFCASSVRGQGNTEAFFGQGTRLTVV.